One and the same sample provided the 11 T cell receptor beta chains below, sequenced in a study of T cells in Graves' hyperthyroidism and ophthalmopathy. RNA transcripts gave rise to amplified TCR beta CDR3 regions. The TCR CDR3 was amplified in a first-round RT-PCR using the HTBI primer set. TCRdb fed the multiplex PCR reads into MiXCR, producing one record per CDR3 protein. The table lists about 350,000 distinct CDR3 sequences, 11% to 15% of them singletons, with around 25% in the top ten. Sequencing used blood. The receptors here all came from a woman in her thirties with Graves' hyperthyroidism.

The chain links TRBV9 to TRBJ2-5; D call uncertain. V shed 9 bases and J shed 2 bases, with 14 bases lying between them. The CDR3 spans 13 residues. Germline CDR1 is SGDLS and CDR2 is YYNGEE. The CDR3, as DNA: TGTGCCATCCCGACTTCCCCACAAGAGACCCAGTACTTC. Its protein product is CAIPTSPQETQYF.

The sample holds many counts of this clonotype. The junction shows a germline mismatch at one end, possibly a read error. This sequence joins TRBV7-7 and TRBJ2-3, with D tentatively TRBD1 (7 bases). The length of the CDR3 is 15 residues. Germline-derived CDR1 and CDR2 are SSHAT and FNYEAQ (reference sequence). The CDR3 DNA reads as TGTGCTAGCAGCTTAGGAGGGGGCGTTCTGGATACGCAGTATTTT. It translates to CASSLGGGVLDTQYF.

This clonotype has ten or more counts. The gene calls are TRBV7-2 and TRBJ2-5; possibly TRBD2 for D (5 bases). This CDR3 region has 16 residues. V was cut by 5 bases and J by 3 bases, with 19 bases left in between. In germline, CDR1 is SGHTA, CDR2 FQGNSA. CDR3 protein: CASSPRTRHTKETQYF. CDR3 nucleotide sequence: TGTGCCAGCAGCCCACGGACTCGACACACAAAAGAGACCCAGTACTTC.

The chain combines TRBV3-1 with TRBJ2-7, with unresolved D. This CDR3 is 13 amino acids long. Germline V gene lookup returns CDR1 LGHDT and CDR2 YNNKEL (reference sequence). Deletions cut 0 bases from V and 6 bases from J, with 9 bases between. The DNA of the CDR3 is TGTGCCAGCAGCCAAGATCTCCTTACCGAGCAGTACTTC. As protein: CASSQDLLTEQYF.

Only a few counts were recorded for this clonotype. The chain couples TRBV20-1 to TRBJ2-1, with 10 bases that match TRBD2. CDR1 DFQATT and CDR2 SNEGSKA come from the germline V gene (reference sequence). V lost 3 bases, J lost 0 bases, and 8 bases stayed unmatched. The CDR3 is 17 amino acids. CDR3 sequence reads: CSASTLAGALSYNEQFF. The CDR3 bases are TGCAGTGCTAGTACGCTAGCGGGAGCCCTCTCCTACAATGAGCAGTTCTTC.

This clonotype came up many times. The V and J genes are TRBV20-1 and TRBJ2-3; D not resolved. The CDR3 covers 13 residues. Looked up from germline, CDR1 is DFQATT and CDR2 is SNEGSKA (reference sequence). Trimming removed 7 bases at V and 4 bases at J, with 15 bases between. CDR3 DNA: TGCAGTGTCGGCAGGACCTATCCAGATACGCAGTATTTT. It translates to CSVGRTYPDTQYF.

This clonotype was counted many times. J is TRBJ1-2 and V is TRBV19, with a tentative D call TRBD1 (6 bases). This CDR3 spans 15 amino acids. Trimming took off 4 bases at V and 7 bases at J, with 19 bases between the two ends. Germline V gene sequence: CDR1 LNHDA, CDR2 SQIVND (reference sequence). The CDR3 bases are TGTGCCAGTAGTACCTTAAGCGGGACATCTTCTGGCTACACCTTC. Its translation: CASSTLSGTSSGYTF.

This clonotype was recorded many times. The CDR3 here is CASSPIRGGRTNEKLFF. CDR3 DNA: TGTGCCAGCAGTCCGATTAGGGGGGGACGAACTAATGAAAAACTGTTTTTT. The chain carries TRBV27 and TRBJ1-4, with D perhaps matching TRBD1 (6 bases). CDR3 size: 17 residues. The V gene's germline CDR1 is MNHEY and CDR2 SMNVEV (reference sequence). V gave up 5 bases and J gave up 1 base, with 17 bases separating them.

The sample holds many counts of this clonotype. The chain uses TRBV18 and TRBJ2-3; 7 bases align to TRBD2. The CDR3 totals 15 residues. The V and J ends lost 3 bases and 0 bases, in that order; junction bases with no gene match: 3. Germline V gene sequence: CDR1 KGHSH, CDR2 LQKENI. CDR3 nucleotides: TGTGCCAGCTCACCTGTGGGGGGGAGCACAGATACGCAGTATTTT. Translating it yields CASSPVGGSTDTQYF.

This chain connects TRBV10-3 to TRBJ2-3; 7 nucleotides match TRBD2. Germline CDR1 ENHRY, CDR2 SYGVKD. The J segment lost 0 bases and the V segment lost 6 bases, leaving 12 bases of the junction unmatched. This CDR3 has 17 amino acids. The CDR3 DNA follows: TGTGCCATCAGGGGAGGGTTGGTGGAGGCGAGCACAGATACGCAGTATTTT. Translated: CAIRGGLVEASTDTQYF.

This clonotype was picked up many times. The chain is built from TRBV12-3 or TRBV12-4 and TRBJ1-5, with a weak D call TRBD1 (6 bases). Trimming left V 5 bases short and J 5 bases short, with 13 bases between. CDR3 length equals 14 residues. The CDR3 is CASSPTGSDQPQHF. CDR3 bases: TGTGCCAGCAGTCCAACAGGGTCCGATCAGCCCCAGCATTTT.